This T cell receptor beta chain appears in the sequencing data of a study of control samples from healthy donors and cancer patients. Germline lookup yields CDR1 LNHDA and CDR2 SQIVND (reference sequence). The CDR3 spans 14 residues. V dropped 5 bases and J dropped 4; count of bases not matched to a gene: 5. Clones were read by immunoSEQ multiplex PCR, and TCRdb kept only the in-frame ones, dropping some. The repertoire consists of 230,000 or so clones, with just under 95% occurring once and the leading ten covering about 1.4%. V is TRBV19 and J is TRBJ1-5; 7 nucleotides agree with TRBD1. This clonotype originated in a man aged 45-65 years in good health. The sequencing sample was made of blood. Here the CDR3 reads CASSDQGDNQPQHF. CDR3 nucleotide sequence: TGTGCCAGTAGTGATCAGGGGGATAATCAGCCCCAGCATTTT.